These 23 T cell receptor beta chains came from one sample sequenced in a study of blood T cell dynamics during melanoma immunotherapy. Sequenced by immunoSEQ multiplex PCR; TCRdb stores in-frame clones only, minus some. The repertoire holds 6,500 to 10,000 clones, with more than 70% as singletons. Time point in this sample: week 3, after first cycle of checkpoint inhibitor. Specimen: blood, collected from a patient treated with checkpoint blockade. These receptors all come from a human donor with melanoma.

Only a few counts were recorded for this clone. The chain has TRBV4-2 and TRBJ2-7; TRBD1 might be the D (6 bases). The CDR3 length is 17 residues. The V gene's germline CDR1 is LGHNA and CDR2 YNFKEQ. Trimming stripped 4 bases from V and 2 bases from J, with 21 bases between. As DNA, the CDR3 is TGTGCCAGCAGCCGCGTAGTTTCGGGACAAGGTGCCTACGAGCAGTACTTC. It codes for CASSRVVSGQGAYEQYF.

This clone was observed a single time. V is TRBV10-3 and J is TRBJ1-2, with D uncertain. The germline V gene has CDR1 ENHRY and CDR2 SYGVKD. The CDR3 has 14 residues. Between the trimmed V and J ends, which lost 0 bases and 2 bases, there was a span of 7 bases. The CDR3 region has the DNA TGTGCCATCAGTGAGTCACTGAACAACTATGGCTACACCTTC. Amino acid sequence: CAISESLNNYGYTF.

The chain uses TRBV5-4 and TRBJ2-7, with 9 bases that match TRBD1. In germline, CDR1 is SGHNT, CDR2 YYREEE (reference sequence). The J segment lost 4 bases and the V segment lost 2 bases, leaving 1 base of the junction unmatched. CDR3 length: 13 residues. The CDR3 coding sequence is TGTGCCAGCAGCTTACAGGGGGCATACGAGCAGTACTTC. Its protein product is CASSLQGAYEQYF.

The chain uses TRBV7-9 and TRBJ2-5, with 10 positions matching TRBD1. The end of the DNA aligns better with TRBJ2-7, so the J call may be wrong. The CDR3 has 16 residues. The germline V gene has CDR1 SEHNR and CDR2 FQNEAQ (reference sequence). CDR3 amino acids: CASSHPRDRGSYEQYF. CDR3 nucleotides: TGTGCCAGCAGCCATCCCCGGGACAGGGGATCCTACGAGCAGTACTTC.

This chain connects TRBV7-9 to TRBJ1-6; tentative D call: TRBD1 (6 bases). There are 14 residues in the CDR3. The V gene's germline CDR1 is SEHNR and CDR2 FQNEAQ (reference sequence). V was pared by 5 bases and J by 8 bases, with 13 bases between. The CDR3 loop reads CASSREQGHSPLHF. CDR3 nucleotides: TGTGCCAGCAGCCGGGAACAGGGACATTCACCCCTCCACTTT.

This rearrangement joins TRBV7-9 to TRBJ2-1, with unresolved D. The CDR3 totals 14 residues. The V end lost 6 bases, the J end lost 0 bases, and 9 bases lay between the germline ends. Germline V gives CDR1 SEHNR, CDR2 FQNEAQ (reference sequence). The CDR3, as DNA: TGTGCCAGCAGTATAAGGAGCTCCTACAATGAGCAGTTCTTC. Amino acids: CASSIRSSYNEQFF. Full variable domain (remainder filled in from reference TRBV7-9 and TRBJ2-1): DTGVSQNPRHKITKRGQNVTFRCDPISEHNRLYWYRQTLGQGPEFLTYFQNEAQLEKSRLLSDRFSAERPKGSFSTLEIQRTEQGDSAMYLCASSIRSSYNEQFFGPGTRLTVL.

CDR3 loop: CASSEDSTSYGYTF. CDR3 coding DNA: TGTGCCAGCAGTGAGGACAGTACTAGCTATGGCTACACCTTC. The V call is TRBV2, the J call TRBJ1-2, with D perhaps TRBD1 (6 bases). Germline CDR1 reads SNHLY; CDR2 reads FYNNEI. The CDR3 totals 14 residues. Between the trimmed V and J ends, which lost 3 bases and 4 bases, there was a span of 12 bases.

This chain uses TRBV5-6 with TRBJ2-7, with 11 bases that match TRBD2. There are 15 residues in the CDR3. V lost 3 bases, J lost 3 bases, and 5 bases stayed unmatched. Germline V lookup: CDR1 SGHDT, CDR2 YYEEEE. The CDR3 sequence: CASSSLAGVVYEQYF. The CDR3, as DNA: TGTGCCAGCAGCTCACTAGCGGGAGTGGTCTACGAGCAGTACTTC.

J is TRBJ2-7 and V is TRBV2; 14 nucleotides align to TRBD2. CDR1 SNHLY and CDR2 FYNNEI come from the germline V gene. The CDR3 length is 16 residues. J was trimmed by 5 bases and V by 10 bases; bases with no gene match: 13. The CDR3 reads CATSGTSGSHRDEQYF. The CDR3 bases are TGTGCCACCTCGGGGACTAGCGGGAGTCACCGGGACGAGCAGTACTTC.

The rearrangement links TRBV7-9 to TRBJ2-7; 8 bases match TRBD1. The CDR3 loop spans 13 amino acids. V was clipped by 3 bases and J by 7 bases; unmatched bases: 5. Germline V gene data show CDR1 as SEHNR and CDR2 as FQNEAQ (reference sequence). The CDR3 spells CASSFQGAREQYF. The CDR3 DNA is TGTGCCAGCAGCTTTCAGGGGGCGAGGGAGCAGTACTTC.

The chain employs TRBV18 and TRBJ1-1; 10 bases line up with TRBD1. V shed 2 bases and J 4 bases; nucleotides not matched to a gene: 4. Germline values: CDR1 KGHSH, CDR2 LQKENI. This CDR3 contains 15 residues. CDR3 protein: CASSPGQGVLTEAFF. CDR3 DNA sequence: TGTGCCAGCTCACCAGGACAGGGGGTGCTCACTGAAGCTTTCTTT.

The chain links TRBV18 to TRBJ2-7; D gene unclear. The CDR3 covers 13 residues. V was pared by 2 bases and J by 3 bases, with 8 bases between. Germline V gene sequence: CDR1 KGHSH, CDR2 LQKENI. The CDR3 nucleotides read TGTGCCAGCTCACCAACTTCCGACTACGAGCAGTACTTC. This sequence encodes CASSPTSDYEQYF.

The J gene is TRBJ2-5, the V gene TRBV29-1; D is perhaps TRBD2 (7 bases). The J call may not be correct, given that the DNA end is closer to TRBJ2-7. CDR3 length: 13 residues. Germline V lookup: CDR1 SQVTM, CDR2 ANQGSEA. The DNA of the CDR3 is TGCAGCGTTGGTTCAGGGGAGGGGAGCGAGCAGTACTTC. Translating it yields CSVGSGEGSEQYF.

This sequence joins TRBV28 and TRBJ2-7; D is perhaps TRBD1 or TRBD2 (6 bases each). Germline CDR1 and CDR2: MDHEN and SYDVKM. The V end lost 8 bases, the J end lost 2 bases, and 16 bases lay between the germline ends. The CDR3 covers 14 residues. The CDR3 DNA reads TGTGCCAGCCTTAGAACGGGGGACACCTACGAGCAGTACTTC. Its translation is CASLRTGDTYEQYF.

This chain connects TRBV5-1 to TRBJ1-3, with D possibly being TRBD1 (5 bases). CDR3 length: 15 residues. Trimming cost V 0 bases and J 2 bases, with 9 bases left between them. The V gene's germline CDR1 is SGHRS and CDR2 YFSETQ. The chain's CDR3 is CASSLDPGTGNTIYF. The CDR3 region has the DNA TGCGCCAGCAGCTTGGATCCAGGGACTGGAAACACCATATATTTT. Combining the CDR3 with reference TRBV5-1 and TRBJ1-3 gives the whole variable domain KAGVTQTPRYLIKTRGQQVTLSCSPISGHRSVSWYQQTPGQGLQFLFEYFSETQRNKGNFPGRFSGRQFSNSRSEMNVSTLELGDSALYLCASSLDPGTGNTIYFGEGSWLTVV.

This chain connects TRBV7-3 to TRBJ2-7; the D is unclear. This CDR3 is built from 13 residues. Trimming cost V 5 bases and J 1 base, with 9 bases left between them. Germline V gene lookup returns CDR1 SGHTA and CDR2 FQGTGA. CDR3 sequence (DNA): TGTGCCAGCAGCCACGACCCATCCTACGAGCAGTACTTC. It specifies CASSHDPSYEQYF.

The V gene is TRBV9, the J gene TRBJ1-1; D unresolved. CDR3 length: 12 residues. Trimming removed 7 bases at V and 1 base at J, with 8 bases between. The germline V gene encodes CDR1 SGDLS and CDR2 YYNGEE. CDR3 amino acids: CASGRGNTEAFF. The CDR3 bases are TGTGCCAGCGGTCGGGGGAACACTGAAGCTTTCTTT.

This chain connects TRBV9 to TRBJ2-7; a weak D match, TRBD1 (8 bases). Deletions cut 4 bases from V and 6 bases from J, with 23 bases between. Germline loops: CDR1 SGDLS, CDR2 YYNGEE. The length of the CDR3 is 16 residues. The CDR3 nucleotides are TGTGCCAGCAGCAACGGACAGGGAGGGCGGTGGGGCGAGCAGTACTTC. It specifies CASSNGQGGRWGEQYF.

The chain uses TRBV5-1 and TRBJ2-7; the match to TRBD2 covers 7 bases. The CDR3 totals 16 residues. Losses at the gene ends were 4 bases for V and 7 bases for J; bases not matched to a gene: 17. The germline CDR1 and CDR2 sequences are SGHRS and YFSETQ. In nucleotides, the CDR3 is TGCGCCAGCAGCCCTGGAGTCCAGGTTGGGGGAGGGGAGCAGTACTTC. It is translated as CASSPGVQVGGGEQYF.

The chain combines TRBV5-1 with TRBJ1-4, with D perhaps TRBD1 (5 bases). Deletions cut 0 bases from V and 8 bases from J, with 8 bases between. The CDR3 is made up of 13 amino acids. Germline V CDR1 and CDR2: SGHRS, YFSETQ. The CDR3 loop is CASSLGRGEKLFF. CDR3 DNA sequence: TGCGCCAGCAGCTTGGGGAGGGGCGAAAAACTGTTTTTT.

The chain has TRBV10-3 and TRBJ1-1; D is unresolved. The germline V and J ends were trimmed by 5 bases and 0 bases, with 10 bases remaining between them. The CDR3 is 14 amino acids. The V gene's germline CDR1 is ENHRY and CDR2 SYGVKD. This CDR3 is CAISTSSVNTEAFF. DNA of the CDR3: TGTGCCATCAGTACATCGTCCGTGAACACTGAAGCTTTCTTT.

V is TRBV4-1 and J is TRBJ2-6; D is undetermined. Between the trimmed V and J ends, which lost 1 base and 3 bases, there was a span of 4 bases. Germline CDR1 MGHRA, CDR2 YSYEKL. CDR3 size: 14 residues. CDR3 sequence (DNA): TGCGCCAGCAGCCAAGGGGGTGGGGCCAACGTCCTGACTTTC. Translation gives CASSQGGGANVLTF.

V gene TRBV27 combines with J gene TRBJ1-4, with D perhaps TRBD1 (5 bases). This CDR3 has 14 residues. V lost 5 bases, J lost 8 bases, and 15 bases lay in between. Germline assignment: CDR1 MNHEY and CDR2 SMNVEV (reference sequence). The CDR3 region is CASSTRQLREKLFF. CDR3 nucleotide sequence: TGTGCCAGCAGTACTCGACAGTTACGGGAAAAACTGTTTTTT.